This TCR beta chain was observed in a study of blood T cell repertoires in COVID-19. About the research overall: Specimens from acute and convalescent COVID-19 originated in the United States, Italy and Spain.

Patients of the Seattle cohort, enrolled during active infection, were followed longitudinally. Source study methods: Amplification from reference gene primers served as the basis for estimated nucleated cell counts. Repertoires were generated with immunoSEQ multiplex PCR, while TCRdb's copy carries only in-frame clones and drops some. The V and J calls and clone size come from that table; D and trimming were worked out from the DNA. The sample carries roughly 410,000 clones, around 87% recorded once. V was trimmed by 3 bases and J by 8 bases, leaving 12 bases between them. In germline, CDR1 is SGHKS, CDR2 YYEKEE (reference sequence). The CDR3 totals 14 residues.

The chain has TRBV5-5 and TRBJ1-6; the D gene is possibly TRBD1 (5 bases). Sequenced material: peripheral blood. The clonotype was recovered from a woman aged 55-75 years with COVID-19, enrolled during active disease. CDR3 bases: TGTGCCAGCAGCTCCCCCTTAGGGGATTCACCCCTCCACTTT. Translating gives CASSSPLGDSPLHF.